Here is one T cell receptor beta chain with its context. Its antigen is as yet unknown. The CDR3 is made up of 13 amino acids. V lost 5 bases to trimming and J lost 7 bases; unmatched junction nucleotides: 4. Germline CDR1 is LNHDA and CDR2 is SQIVND (reference sequence). This sample was taken from a study of T cell responses to AZD1222 COVID-19 vaccine. Study-wide results and caveats: No repertoire was sampled before or during the peak T cell response, only after it. Spike regions recognized by vaccine-associated CD4 TCRs spanned the protein, led by 160-218 and 743-854. Spike-specific TCRs gained breadth and depth after people received two AZD1222 doses. White British donors predominated, females outnumbered males, and clonal diversity was possibly underestimated.

Profiled with immunoSEQ multiplex PCR; TCRdb holds only in-frame clones, not every one. This table has about 88,000 clones, around 90% appearing once. The sequenced sample was peripheral blood, obtained on day 0 of AZD1222 vaccination. The origin of this receptor is an adult in good health. The V call is TRBV19, the J call TRBJ1-4; TRBD1 matches 7 bases. This chain's CDR3 is CASSEQGPEKLFF. CDR3 DNA: TGTGCCAGTAGTGAACAGGGGCCTGAAAAACTGTTTTTT.